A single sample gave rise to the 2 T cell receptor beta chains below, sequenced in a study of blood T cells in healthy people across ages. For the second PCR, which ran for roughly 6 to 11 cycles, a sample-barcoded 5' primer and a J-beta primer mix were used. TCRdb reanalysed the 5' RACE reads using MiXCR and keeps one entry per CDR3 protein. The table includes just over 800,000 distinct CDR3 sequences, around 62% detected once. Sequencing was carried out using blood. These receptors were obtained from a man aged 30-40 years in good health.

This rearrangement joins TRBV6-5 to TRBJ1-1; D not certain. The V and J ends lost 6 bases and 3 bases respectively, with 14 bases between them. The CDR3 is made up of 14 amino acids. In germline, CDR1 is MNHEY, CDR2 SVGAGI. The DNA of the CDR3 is TGTGCCAGCAGGCCGAGGGCAGAATACACTGAAGCTTTCTTT. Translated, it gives CASRPRAEYTEAFF.

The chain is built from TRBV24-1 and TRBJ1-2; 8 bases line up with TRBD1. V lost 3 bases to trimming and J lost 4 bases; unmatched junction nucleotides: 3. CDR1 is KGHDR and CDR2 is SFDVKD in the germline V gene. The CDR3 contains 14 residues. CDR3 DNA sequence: TGTGCCACCAGTGATCCGACAGGGGCCTATGGCTACACCTTC. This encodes CATSDPTGAYGYTF.